A single sample is the source of the 22 T cell receptor beta chains below, sequenced in a study of T cells after yellow fever vaccination. MiXCR, run by TCRdb on the 5' RACE reads, gives a single entry per CDR3 protein. The sample records some 250,000 distinct CDR3 sequences, 6.9% being singletons. Sequencing used CD4+ T cells sorted from PBMCs, obtained 15 days after the yellow fever booster vaccination. The source of these receptors is a man younger than 45 who received the YFV17D yellow fever vaccine.

The table lists this clonotype with many counts. This chain links TRBV4-3 with TRBJ1-6; no clear D gene. Germline assignment: CDR1 LGHNA and CDR2 YSLEER. CDR3 length equals 18 residues. V was cut by 0 bases and J by 0 bases, with 12 bases left in between. The CDR3 DNA follows: TGCGCCAGCAGCCAAGAGCCGCCCCCCAGCTCCTATAATTCACCCCTCCACTTT. Translating it yields CASSQEPPPSSYNSPLHF.

The chain carries TRBV12-5 and TRBJ2-1, with 14 bases that match TRBD2. V shed 5 bases and J 3 bases; nucleotides not matched to a gene: 6. The CDR3 loop spans 17 amino acids. The V gene's germline CDR1 is LGHNT and CDR2 FRNRAP. In DNA, the CDR3 is TGTGCTAGTGGTGGGACTAGCGGGAGAGGGGGCTACAATGAGCAGTTCTTC. This translates into CASGGTSGRGGYNEQFF. The full variable domain, completed using reference TRBV12-5 and TRBJ2-1, is DARVTQTPRHKVTEMGQEVTMRCQPILGHNTVFWYRQTMMQGLELLAYFRNRAPLDDSGMPKDRFSAEMPDATLATLKIQPSEPRDSAVYFCASGGTSGRGGYNEQFFGPGTRLTVL.

This clonotype was observed at least ten times. The junction departs from germline at one end; a sequencing error may be responsible. The V gene is TRBV2, the J gene TRBJ2-1; D ambiguous. Germline loops: CDR1 SNHLY, CDR2 FYNNEI. The CDR3 consists of 14 residues. CDR3: CASKSTPSSNEQFF. The CDR3 nucleotides read TGTGCCAGCAAGTCTACGCCCTCCTCCAATGAGCAGTTCTTC.

As to this clonotype: The missing conserved phenylalanine or tryptophan at the end of this CDR3 makes a read error likely. The rearrangement links TRBV11-2 to TRBJ2-7, with TRBD1 as a possible D gene (5 bases). V was shortened by 5 bases and J by 2 bases, with 16 bases between the two germline ends. The CDR3 has 15 residues. The germline V gene encodes CDR1 SGHAT and CDR2 FQNNGV. CDR3 sequence (DNA): TGTGCCAGCAGCCCCGTGGGGCGACCGGCCTACGAGCAGTACCTC. Its protein product is CASSPVGRPAYEQYL.

This clonotype was recorded a few times. The chain carries TRBV20-1 and TRBJ1-1; D is undetermined. The V end lost 8 bases, the J end lost 1 base, and 17 bases lay between the germline ends. The CDR3 is made up of 14 amino acids. In germline, CDR1 is DFQATT, CDR2 SNEGSKA (reference sequence). CDR3 amino acids: CSTYRETPNTEAFF. DNA for the CDR3: TGCAGTACTTACCGGGAGACCCCGAACACTGAAGCTTTCTTT.

This clonotype came up many times. The chain has TRBV5-1 and TRBJ1-1; 7 positions agree with TRBD1. Germline trimming cut 4 bases from V and 1 base from J; bases unmatched to any gene: 10. The CDR3 is 16 amino acids. Germline CDR1 and CDR2: SGHRS and YFSETQ. CDR3 sequence: CASSPNMGQTNTEAFF. CDR3 nucleotide sequence: TGCGCCAGCAGCCCAAACATGGGACAGACGAACACTGAAGCTTTCTTT.

This clonotype has a handful of counts. This chain links TRBV27 with TRBJ2-7; D perhaps matches TRBD2 (6 bases). CDR3 length equals 15 residues. Germline V gene lookup returns CDR1 MNHEY and CDR2 SMNVEV (reference sequence). Deletions cut 7 bases from V and 4 bases from J, with 20 bases between. CDR3 DNA: TGTGCCAGCAAACCGGCGGGAAATTTAGGTTACGAGCAGTACTTC. Its protein product is CASKPAGNLGYEQYF.

This clonotype turned up a few times. The chain combines TRBV20-1 with TRBJ2-3, with 7 bases lining up with TRBD1. This CDR3 contains 15 residues. Germline V gives CDR1 DFQATT, CDR2 SNEGSKA (reference sequence). The trim removed 5 bases at V and 0 bases at J, leaving 8 bases unmatched. CDR3 sequence (DNA): TGCAGTGCTTCGAGGGACAGCCTTAGCACAGATACGCAGTATTTT. Translation gives CSASRDSLSTDTQYF.

This clonotype has at least ten counts. The chain combines TRBV28 with TRBJ2-5; possible D gene TRBD2, 5 bases. Trimming removed 5 bases at V and 5 bases at J, with 18 bases between. From germline, CDR1 is MDHEN and CDR2 SYDVKM. CDR3 length: 15 amino acids. The CDR3 sequence is CASSQTEAGGETQYF. CDR3 DNA sequence: TGTGCCAGCAGTCAAACGGAGGCCGGAGGTGAGACCCAGTACTTC.

This clonotype was seen at least ten times. The chain is built from TRBV5-1 and TRBJ2-7; D possibly corresponds to TRBD1 (6 bases). CDR1 and CDR2 from the germline V gene are SGHRS and YFSETQ. The CDR3 is made up of 14 amino acids. Trimming took 1 base from V and 4 from J, leaving 12 bases between them. CDR3: CASSLLSQGYEQYF. The DNA of the CDR3 is TGCGCCAGCAGCTTGCTTTCCCAGGGGTACGAGCAGTACTTC. The variable domain in full, with the rest retrieved from reference TRBV5-1 and TRBJ2-7, is KAGVTQTPRYLIKTRGQQVTLSCSPISGHRSVSWYQQTPGQGLQFLFEYFSETQRNKGNFPGRFSGRQFSNSRSEMNVSTLELGDSALYLCASSLLSQGYEQYFGPGTRLTVT.

This clonotype was seen only a few times. J is TRBJ2-3 and V is TRBV20-1; D gene unclear. Germline CDR1 and CDR2: DFQATT and SNEGSKA (reference sequence). The CDR3 runs to 12 residues. Trimming removed 5 bases at V and 6 bases at J, with 12 bases between. This chain's CDR3 is CSAGKAADTQYF. CDR3 coding DNA: TGCAGTGCTGGAAAAGCCGCGGATACGCAGTATTTT.

The V and J genes are TRBV10-3 and TRBJ2-3; 10 bases are a match to TRBD2. From germline, CDR1 is ENHRY and CDR2 SYGVKD. V lost 3 bases to trimming and J lost 6 bases; unmatched junction nucleotides: 6. The CDR3 extends over 15 amino acids. The CDR3 coding sequence is TGTGCCATCAGTGAAGCGGGAGGGCCGGGTGATACGCAGTATTTT. It encodes CAISEAGGPGDTQYF.

The genes are TRBV7-3 and TRBJ1-5; D ambiguous. Germline-derived CDR1 and CDR2 are SGHTA and FQGTGA. The CDR3 covers 12 residues. The germline V and J ends were trimmed by 8 bases and 3 bases, with 8 bases remaining between them. CDR3 sequence (DNA): TGTGCCAGCTGGAACCACAATCAGCCCCAGCATTTT. Translating it yields CASWNHNQPQHF.

There are many counts of this clonotype. This sequence joins TRBV19 and TRBJ2-3; D perhaps matches TRBD2 (6 bases). The ends were cut back, 2 bases at V and 3 bases at J, with 12 bases in the middle. This CDR3 has 15 amino acids. The V gene's germline CDR1 is LNHDA and CDR2 SQIVND (reference sequence). The chain's CDR3 is CASSINSGGTDTQYF. The CDR3 coding sequence is TGTGCCAGTAGTATAAATAGCGGTGGAACAGATACGCAGTATTTT.

CDR3 region: CASSVVGGRGYHNEQFF. For the CDR3, the DNA is TGTGCCAGCAGCGTAGTAGGGGGGAGGGGTTACCACAATGAGCAGTTCTTC. The rearrangement uses TRBV9 and TRBJ2-1, with a weak D call TRBD2 (7 bases). This CDR3 comprises 17 residues. Germline V gives CDR1 SGDLS, CDR2 YYNGEE. Trimming took off 0 bases at V and 5 bases at J, with 18 bases between the two ends.

V usage is TRBV29-1 and J usage is TRBJ2-1, with 8 bases that match TRBD2. With 2 bases clipped from V and 2 bases from J, the junction kept 11 bases outside the gene matches. The CDR3 length is 17 residues. Germline CDR1 reads SQVTM; CDR2 reads ANQGSEA. The CDR3 DNA reads TGCAGCGTTGAAAGGCCCGGGACTAGAAGCACCTACAATGAGCAGTTCTTC. Residues: CSVERPGTRSTYNEQFF.

This clonotype was picked up a small number of times. The chain has TRBV6-5 and TRBJ2-1; 8 nucleotides align to TRBD2. The trim removed 0 bases at V and 8 bases at J, leaving 9 bases unmatched. Germline-derived CDR1 and CDR2 are MNHEY and SVGAGI. The CDR3 sequence is 16 residues long. Written as DNA, the CDR3 is TGTGCCAGCAGTTACTCTCGCGGGAGGTGGGTCGATGAGCAGTTCTTC. Its translation is CASSYSRGRWVDEQFF.

A few counts support this clonotype. This chain links TRBV24-1 with TRBJ2-5, with 7 bases fitting TRBD2. The CDR3 spans 15 residues. CDR1 is KGHDR, CDR2 SFDVKD, per germline. Trimming removed 4 bases from V and 4 bases from J; junction bases left unmatched: 8. CDR3 residues: CATSDAGVGGETQYF. CDR3 coding DNA: TGTGCCACCAGTGACGCGGGGGTAGGCGGAGAGACCCAGTACTTC.

This clonotype has a count of ten or more. This chain uses TRBV20-1 with TRBJ2-1; either TRBD1 or TRBD2 may supply D (6 bases each). There are 15 residues in the CDR3. Between the trimmed V and J ends, which lost 3 bases and 0 bases, there was a span of 12 bases. Per the germline V gene, CDR1 is DFQATT and CDR2 is SNEGSKA (reference sequence). DNA of the CDR3: TGCAGTGCTAGGGGGGGCGCCCTCTCCTACAATGAGCAGTTCTTC. Translated: CSARGGALSYNEQFF.

This clonotype has only a few counts. The chain has TRBV5-1 and TRBJ1-4, with 9 positions matching TRBD1. With V trimmed by 4 bases and J by 5 bases, 6 bases remained unmatched. Per germline, CDR1 SGHRS and CDR2 YFSETQ. The CDR3 sequence is 15 residues long. CDR3 loop: CASSMRQGVNEKLFF. The CDR3 region has the DNA TGCGCCAGCAGCATGAGACAGGGGGTAAATGAAAAACTGTTTTTT.

This clonotype was seen many times. The chain links TRBV7-9 to TRBJ2-3, with TRBD2 as a possible D gene (6 bases). This CDR3 comprises 14 residues. Germline loops: CDR1 SEHNR, CDR2 FQNEAQ (reference sequence). Between the trimmed V and J ends, which lost 2 bases and 2 bases, there was a span of 8 bases. CDR3 sequence reads: CASSLWGDTDTQYF. The CDR3 DNA sequence: TGTGCCAGCAGCTTATGGGGGGACACAGATACGCAGTATTTT. The variable domain in full, with the rest retrieved from reference TRBV7-9 and TRBJ2-3, is DTGVSQNPRHKITKRGQNVTFRCDPISEHNRLYWYRQTLGQGPEFLTYFQNEAQLEKSRLLSDRFSAERPKGSFSTLEIQRTEQGDSAMYLCASSLWGDTDTQYFGPGTRLTVL.

This clonotype has a handful of counts. This chain connects TRBV2 to TRBJ2-2; maybe TRBD1 (6 bases). The CDR3 has 14 amino acids. The V end was cut by 6 bases, the J end by 4 bases, with 12 bases between. The germline V gene has CDR1 SNHLY and CDR2 FYNNEI. In DNA, the CDR3 is TGTGCCAGCAGACCGGGACACCGCACCGGGGAGCTGTTTTTT. Its translation: CASRPGHRTGELFF.